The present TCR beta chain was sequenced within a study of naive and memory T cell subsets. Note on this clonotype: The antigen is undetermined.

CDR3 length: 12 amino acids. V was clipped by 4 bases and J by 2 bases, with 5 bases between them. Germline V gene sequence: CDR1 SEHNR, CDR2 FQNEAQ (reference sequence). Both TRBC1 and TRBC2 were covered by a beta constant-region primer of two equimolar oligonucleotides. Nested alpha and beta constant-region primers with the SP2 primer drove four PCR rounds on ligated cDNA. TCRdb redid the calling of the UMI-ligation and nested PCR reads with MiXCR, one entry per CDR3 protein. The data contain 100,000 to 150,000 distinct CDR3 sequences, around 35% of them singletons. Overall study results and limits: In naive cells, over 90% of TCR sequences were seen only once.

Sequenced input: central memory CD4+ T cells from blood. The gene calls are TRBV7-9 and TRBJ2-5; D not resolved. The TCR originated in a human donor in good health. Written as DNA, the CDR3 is TGTGCCAGCAGCTGGGTACAAGAGACCCAGTACTTC. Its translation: CASSWVQETQYF.